This T cell receptor beta chain was sequenced for a study of lymphopenia after photon versus proton radiotherapy. Whole-study results and caveats: In patients who died, overall survival fell as post-nadir TCR diversity dropped more.

To note about this clone: Its antigen is still unknown.

Germline CDR1 is MNHNY and CDR2 is SVGAGI (reference sequence). V shed 2 bases, J shed 4 bases, and the junction held 6 bases outside the gene matches. The CDR3 sequence is 16 residues long. Assay used: immunoSEQ multiplex PCR; TCRdb lists only in-frame clones, some missing. Altogether about 39,000 clones are present, around 90% being singletons, with the ten largest covering 13% to 15%. The V call is TRBV6-6, the J call TRBJ2-1, with 9 nucleotides matching TRBD2. The sequencing here drew on peripheral blood, taken from a patient treated with photon-based radiotherapy. This receptor was taken from a man in his sixties with cholangiocarcinoma. CDR3 residues: CASSYRLAEPYNEQFF. The CDR3 bases are TGTGCCAGCAGTTACAGACTAGCGGAACCTTACAATGAGCAGTTCTTC.